The 20 T cell receptor beta chains below all came from one sample that was sequenced in a study of shared clonotypes between healthy human individuals (dated by TCRdb to the early 2020s). Library generation was performed with the immunoSEQ multiplex PCR assay. The table was pulled from immuneACCESS by TCRdb, which kept in-frame rearrangements only. Such tables lose some clones; where checked, under half of the loss comes from unresolved V genes, and the rest has no known cause. The sample table contains approximately 1,500,000 clones; only one count was recorded for around 95% of them. Approximately 1.1% of the sample belongs to the ten largest clones. The sample was naive CD4+ T cells sorted from blood. Interpreted using the paper, the cell subset or site label stands for: CD45RA+ positively selected. The receptors stem from a man aged 30-40 years in good health.

The chain recombines TRBV28 with TRBJ2-7; 7 nucleotides align to TRBD1. Trimming at V came to 6 bases and at J to 3 bases, leaving 8 bases not matched to a gene. This CDR3 region has 14 residues. The germline gives CDR1 MDHEN, CDR2 SYDVKM. CDR3 sequence (DNA): TGTGCCAGCAGGACCAGGACAGGTAACTACGAGCAGTACTTC. Residues: CASRTRTGNYEQYF.

This chain uses TRBV11-2 with TRBJ2-1; TRBD2 matches 12 bases. Germline trimming cut 5 bases from V and 5 bases from J; bases unmatched to any gene: 13. Germline values: CDR1 SGHAT, CDR2 FQNNGV. CDR3 length equals 18 residues. CDR3 loop: CASSVTLFRTSGNNEQFF. The CDR3 DNA follows: TGTGCCAGCAGCGTAACTTTGTTTAGGACTAGCGGGAACAATGAGCAGTTCTTC.

The chain combines TRBV7-9 with TRBJ2-7, with D perhaps matching TRBD1 (6 bases). The germline V and J ends were trimmed by 5 bases and 12 bases, with 23 bases remaining between them. Per germline, CDR1 SEHNR and CDR2 FQNEAQ (reference sequence). The CDR3 consists of 14 residues. In DNA form, the CDR3 reads TGTGCCAGCAGCGATCCAGCCCTACAGGGTCGGGCGTACTTC. Protein: CASSDPALQGRAYF. The whole variable domain, filled in from reference TRBV7-9 and TRBJ2-7, reads DTGVSQNPRHKITKRGQNVTFRCDPISEHNRLYWYRQTLGQGPEFLTYFQNEAQLEKSRLLSDRFSAERPKGSFSTLEIQRTEQGDSAMYLCASSDPALQGRAYFGPGTRLTVT.

This chain uses TRBV6-5 with TRBJ2-6; D is undetermined. The CDR3 runs 16 residues. Trimming cost V 1 base and J 4 bases, with 11 bases left between them. Germline-derived CDR1 and CDR2 are MNHEY and SVGAGI. In nucleotides, the CDR3 is TGTGCCAGCAGTTACTTTCCCCGCACCGGGGCCAACGTCCTGACTTTC. Protein product: CASSYFPRTGANVLTF.

Comment on this clone: Distinct nucleotide sequences in the sample also encode this CDR3. V gene TRBV28 combines with J gene TRBJ1-4; 8 nucleotides match TRBD1. CDR1 and CDR2 from the germline V gene are MDHEN and SYDVKM. CDR3 length equals 14 residues. After removal of 2 bases from V and 8 bases from J, the junction contained 4 bases not matched to a gene. The CDR3 loop reads CASSLQGAREKLFF. CDR3 coding DNA: TGTGCCAGCAGTTTACAGGGGGCCCGGGAAAAACTGTTTTTT. The full variable domain, its missing parts supplied by reference TRBV28 and TRBJ1-4, is DVKVTQSSRYLVKRTGEKVFLECVQDMDHENMFWYRQDPGLGLRLIYFSYDVKMKEKGDIPEGYSVSREKKERFSLILESASTNQTSMYLCASSLQGAREKLFFGSGTQLSVL.

The rearrangement joins TRBV2 to TRBJ2-7, with 10 bases identical to TRBD2. Germline V CDR1 and CDR2: SNHLY, FYNNEI. With V trimmed by 6 bases and J by 7 bases, 9 bases remained unmatched. The length of the CDR3 is 14 residues. The CDR3, as DNA: TGTGCCAGCAGGCAAGCGGGAGGGCCTCGAGAGCAGTACTTC. This sequence encodes CASRQAGGPREQYF.

The J gene is TRBJ1-2, the V gene TRBV6-1, with D maybe TRBD1 (5 bases). The CDR3 runs to 15 residues. CDR1 and CDR2 (germline): MNHNS, SASEGT. Trimming stripped 10 bases from V and 1 base from J, with 19 bases between. The DNA of the CDR3 is TGTGCCACTCTCCCTTCGGGGGGGTTTAACTATGGCTACACCTTC. Protein: CATLPSGGFNYGYTF.

The sample holds one count of this clone. V gene TRBV9 combines with J gene TRBJ2-7; 13 nucleotides agree with TRBD2. The CDR3 contains 18 residues. V shed 0 bases and J 6 bases; nucleotides not matched to a gene: 12. The germline V gene has CDR1 SGDLS and CDR2 YYNGEE. Here the CDR3 reads CASSVDRNGTSGKSEQYF. The CDR3, as DNA: TGTGCCAGCAGCGTAGACAGAAACGGGACTAGCGGGAAAAGCGAGCAGTACTTC.

The rearrangement links TRBV27 to TRBJ2-7; 11 bases line up with TRBD2. Germline CDR1 reads MNHEY; CDR2 reads SMNVEV (reference sequence). The junction had 9 bases not matched to a gene; V was cut back by 8 bases and J by 0 bases. This CDR3 is built from 16 residues. CDR3 sequence: CASLRIAGGPSYEQYF. The CDR3 bases are TGTGCCAGCCTTCGTATAGCGGGAGGGCCCTCCTACGAGCAGTACTTC.

V gene TRBV7-2 combines with J gene TRBJ1-2; D not resolved. The V end was cut by 3 bases, the J end by 6 bases, with 17 bases between. Germline V CDR1 and CDR2: SGHTA, FQGNSA. The CDR3 has 15 residues. CDR3 DNA: TGTGCCAGCAGCTTCGGGGAGCGCAGAAGGGATGGCTACACCTTC. This encodes CASSFGERRRDGYTF.

This clone was observed a single time. Different DNA sequences within this sample yield the same CDR3. V usage is TRBV5-1 and J usage is TRBJ2-1, with 10 nucleotides matching TRBD1. The CDR3 runs to 15 residues. Germline V gene sequence: CDR1 SGHRS, CDR2 YFSETQ. Trimming took 4 bases from V and 3 from J; bases not matched to a gene: 4. CDR3 DNA sequence: TGCGCCAGCAGCCCAGGGACAGGGGTCTACAATGAGCAGTTCTTC. Translating gives CASSPGTGVYNEQFF.

This CDR3 reads CASSIGPDTQYF. The CDR3 nucleotides read TGTGCCAGCAGCATCGGCCCGGATACGCAGTATTTT. V gene TRBV9 combines with J gene TRBJ2-3; D is uncertain. The germline V gene encodes CDR1 SGDLS and CDR2 YYNGEE. Trimming pared 4 bases from V and 6 bases from J, leaving 9 bases between. CDR3 length equals 12 residues.

As concerns this clone: The junction departs from germline at one end; a sequencing error may be responsible. The CDR3 DNA reads TGCAGCATTGAAGATCGAAGCGGAAACTCCTACAATGAGCAGTTCTTC. This encodes CSIEDRSGNSYNEQFF. This chain uses TRBV29-1 with TRBJ2-1; weak D call: TRBD2 (5 bases). CDR3 length: 16 amino acids. From germline, CDR1 is SQVTM and CDR2 ANQGSEA.

This clone has just one count. This chain connects TRBV18 to TRBJ2-3, with D unresolved. CDR1 and CDR2 (germline): KGHSH, LQKENI. This CDR3 has 16 residues. V dropped 2 bases and J dropped 2 bases, with 14 bases sitting between them. The DNA for the CDR3 is TGTGCCAGCTCACCATCCCTTACAGATCTCACAGATACGCAGTATTTT. Its protein product is CASSPSLTDLTDTQYF.

The chain carries TRBV4-3 and TRBJ2-1, with 7 bases matching TRBD2. The CDR3 runs 15 residues. Germline CDR1 LGHNA, CDR2 YSLEER. With V trimmed by 8 bases and J by 1 base, 8 bases remained unmatched. The CDR3 spells CASGRSGDSYNEQFF. In DNA form, the CDR3 reads TGCGCCAGCGGAAGGAGCGGGGATTCCTACAATGAGCAGTTCTTC.

The CDR3 here is CASSVVSLGSGANVLTF. Written as DNA, the CDR3 is TGTGCCAGCAGCGTAGTATCCCTGGGCTCTGGGGCCAACGTCCTGACTTTC. The rearrangement joins TRBV9 to TRBJ2-6; D gene ambiguous. Germline V CDR1 and CDR2: SGDLS, YYNGEE. V was clipped by 0 bases and J by 0 bases, with 10 bases between them. The CDR3 covers 17 residues.

The V call is TRBV7-3, the J call TRBJ2-7, with D perhaps matching TRBD1 or TRBD2 (5 bases each). The CDR3 is 13 amino acids. Per the germline V gene, CDR1 is SGHTA and CDR2 is FQGTGA. V was pared by 4 bases and J by 6 bases, with 13 bases between. The CDR3 loop reads CASSYGTAGEQYF. CDR3 sequence (DNA): TGTGCCAGCAGCTATGGGACGGCTGGCGAGCAGTACTTC. Filled out from reference TRBV7-3 and TRBJ2-7, the complete variable domain reads GAGVSQTPSNKVTEKGKYVELRCDPISGHTALYWYRQSLGQGPEFLIYFQGTGAADDSGLPNDRFFAVRPEGSVSTLKIQRTERGDSAVYLCASSYGTAGEQYFGPGTRLTVT.

This chain uses TRBV6-6 with TRBJ1-1; tentatively, D is TRBD1 (5 bases). The CDR3 runs to 14 residues. The V end lost 6 bases, the J end lost 9 bases, and 20 bases lay between the germline ends. Germline CDR1 and CDR2: MNHNY and SVGAGI (reference sequence). CDR3 sequence: CASSITKWGSQAFF. CDR3 coding DNA: TGTGCCAGCAGCATCACTAAGTGGGGCTCGCAAGCTTTCTTT.

This chain joins TRBV7-8 and TRBJ2-4, with 8 bases aligning to TRBD2. In germline, CDR1 is SGHVS, CDR2 FQNEAQ. V lost 4 bases to trimming and J lost 6 bases; unmatched junction nucleotides: 8. This CDR3 has 15 residues. The CDR3 nucleotides are TGTGCCAGCAGCTCCTTGGCGGGAGGTGCAAACATTCAGTACTTC. It is translated as CASSSLAGGANIQYF.

CDR3 bases: TGTGCCAGAAGCTTAGAACTCAACAGCGGGAGTCTTGGGGCCAACGTCCTGACTTTC. Translated, it gives CARSLELNSGSLGANVLTF. The chain joins TRBV7-5 to TRBJ2-6; TRBD2 was called by the table and not checked on the DNA. TRBV7-5 is annotated as a pseudogene. CDR3 size: 19 residues.